This paragraph reports one T cell receptor beta chain. This clone was seen more than once but under ten times. The clone's antigen remains unknown. It has no much larger one-base neighbor in the sample; base qualities were not kept. The data were taken from a study of metastatic and nonmetastatic thyroid tumors (TCRdb year 2020). Regarding the research as a whole: Repertoires from peripheral blood and from tumor or nodule tissue samples of malignant and benign thyroid patients were compared.

Findings and caveats that apply to the study as a whole: In both blood and tumor samples, TCR beta diversity was reported to be significantly higher in malignant tumors than in benign nodules.

No patient had received any treatment before thyroid surgery. Patient clinical samples collected from about 2012 to 2018 were retrospectively analysed using T-cell receptor beta sequencing. The library was obtained by PCR. The listed sequencing device is Illumina HiSeq 4000. The TCR beta-chain CDR3 region of each patient was profiled by high-throughput sequencing. The original methods were these. Drawing on CDR3 differences between clinicopathological groups, the researchers built a classifier meant to tell apart patients with distant-metastatic papillary thyroid cancer. To measure repertoire diversity the researchers used the Shannon index, while the Morisita-Horn index served to gauge how similar the tumor and blood repertoires were. TCRdb trimmed public reads at Q25 via fastp, called clones via MiXCR and kept in-frame beta chains. TCRdb's processing, not the study's, gives the V and J calls here. The sample table records 30,000 to 45,000 clones; around a third of these occur just once. The top ten constitute roughly 16% of the sample.

V was cut back by 5 bases and J by 1 base, leaving a gap of 14 bases between them. CDR1 MNHNS and CDR2 SASEGT are derived from the germline V gene. Spanning cysteine to phenylalanine, the CDR3 consists of 15 amino acids. Only the CDR3 DNA stays, 45 bases, in frame from base 1. Material for sequencing was tumor tissue. This TCR derives from a female donor with papillary thyroid cancer or a benign thyroid nodule (not recorded which). Some clones in this sample may be carry-over from other donors' samples. The chain was built from TRBV6-1 and TRBJ1-1, and TRBD1 may be the D gene, going by 5 matching bases. DNA sequence: TGTGCCAGCAGTCGAACCGGGGGGAAGAACACTGAAGCTTTCTTT. Its protein reads: CASSRTGGKNTEAFF.